The clone carrying this TCR beta chain showed up just once. This sample is drawn from a study of T cells in Graves' hyperthyroidism and ophthalmopathy. TCR beta CDR3 regions were amplified from RNA transcripts. With the HTBI primer set, the TCR CDR3 went through a first round of RT-PCR. TCRdb used MiXCR to reprocess the multiplex PCR reads, holding one entry per CDR3 protein. Of over 350,000 distinct CDR3 sequences listed, roughly 20% are singletons. Germline CDR1 and CDR2: SNHLY and FYNNEI. V lost 2 bases to trimming and J lost 8 bases, with 13 bases between them. The CDR3 has 14 amino acids. Sequencing used blood. The chain uses TRBV2 and TRBJ2-1; D remains ambiguous. This sequence originates from a man aged 18 to 29 with Graves' ophthalmopathy. The CDR3 DNA sequence: TGTGCCAGCAGTGAATCGAGAAAGCTGGATGAGCAGTTCTTC. It is translated as CASSESRKLDEQFF.